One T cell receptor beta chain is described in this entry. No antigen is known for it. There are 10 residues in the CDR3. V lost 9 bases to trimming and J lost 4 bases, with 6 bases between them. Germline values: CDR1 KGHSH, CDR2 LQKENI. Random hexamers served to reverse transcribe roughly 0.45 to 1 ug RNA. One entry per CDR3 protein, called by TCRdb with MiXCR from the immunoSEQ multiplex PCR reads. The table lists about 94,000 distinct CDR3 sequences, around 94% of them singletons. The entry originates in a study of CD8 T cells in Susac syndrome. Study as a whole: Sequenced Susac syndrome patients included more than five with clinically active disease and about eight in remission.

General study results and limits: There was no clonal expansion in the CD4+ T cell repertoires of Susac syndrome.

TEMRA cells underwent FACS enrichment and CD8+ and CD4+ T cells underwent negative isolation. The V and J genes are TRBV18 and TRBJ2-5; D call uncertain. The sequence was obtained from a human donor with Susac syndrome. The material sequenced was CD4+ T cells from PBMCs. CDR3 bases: TGTGCCAGTGGAAGAGAGACCCAGTACTTC. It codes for CASGRETQYF.